The 24 T cell receptor beta chains presented below share a single source sample, sequenced in a study of blood T cell repertoires in COVID-19. Assay used: immunoSEQ multiplex PCR; TCRdb lists only in-frame clones, some missing. The sample yields 80,000 or so clones, roughly 91% seen once. Material for sequencing was peripheral blood. These receptors were obtained from a woman between 50 and 59 years old in a cohort sampled during active COVID-19.

This rearrangement joins TRBV5-1 to TRBJ2-3; TRBD2 matches at 10 bases. This CDR3 is 15 amino acids long. J lost 6 bases, V lost 2 bases, and 6 bases had no gene match. Germline V lookup: CDR1 SGHRS, CDR2 YFSETQ. CDR3 region: CASSFRAGGPDTQYF. CDR3 sequence (DNA): TGCGCCAGCAGCTTCCGAGCGGGGGGGCCCGATACGCAGTATTTT.

The genes are TRBV27 and TRBJ2-7; 10 bases agree with TRBD1. Trimming cost V 2 bases and J 1 base; bases outside gene matches: 8. CDR1 and CDR2 (germline): MNHEY, SMNVEV (reference sequence). The CDR3 has 17 amino acids. In nucleotides, the CDR3 is TGTGCCAGCAGTTTACCACCGGGACAGGGGTGTTCCTACGAGCAGTACTTC. Its translation: CASSLPPGQGCSYEQYF.

The V gene is TRBV10-1, the J gene TRBJ1-2, with D uncertain. V was pared by 0 bases and J by 8 bases, with 10 bases between. Germline CDR1 is WNHNN and CDR2 is SYGVQD (reference sequence). The CDR3 length is 13 residues. The chain's CDR3 is CASSESPSVGYTF. CDR3 bases: TGCGCCAGCAGTGAGTCTCCGTCGGTCGGCTACACCTTC.

V gene TRBV11-2 combines with J gene TRBJ2-3, with D perhaps matching TRBD2 (6 bases). The CDR3 totals 15 residues. V dropped 10 bases and J dropped 5 bases, with 22 bases sitting between them. Germline CDR1 SGHAT, CDR2 FQNNGV. The CDR3 is CATRAGSGAGDTQYF. Written as DNA, the CDR3 is TGTGCCACCCGGGCTGGTAGCGGTGCCGGAGATACGCAGTATTTT.

The rearrangement joins TRBV16 to TRBJ2-1; 8 bases line up with TRBD2. This CDR3 region has 15 residues. Germline CDR1 and CDR2: KGHSY and FQNENV. Trimming removed 5 bases from V and 0 bases from J; junction bases left unmatched: 3. CDR3 DNA: TGTGCCAGCAGCAGTAGCGGGAACTCCTACAATGAGCAGTTCTTC. Protein product: CASSSSGNSYNEQFF. The variable domain in full, with the rest retrieved from reference TRBV16 and TRBJ2-1, is GEEVAQTPKHLVRGEGQKAKLYCAPIKGHSYVFWYQQVLKNEFKFLISFQNENVFDETGMPKERFSAKCLPNSPCSLEIQATKLEDSAVYFCASSSSGNSYNEQFFGPGTRLTVL.

The gene calls are TRBV27 and TRBJ2-7; a weak D match, TRBD2 (7 bases). V lost 8 bases and J lost 7, with 15 bases in between. The V gene's germline CDR1 is MNHEY and CDR2 SMNVEV (reference sequence). The CDR3 has 12 amino acids. For the CDR3, the DNA is TGTGCCAGCGGGAGGGGGATTAGAGAGCAGTACTTC. Translated, it gives CASGRGIREQYF.

V and J are TRBV5-5 and TRBJ2-1; no reliable D call. Deletions cut 5 bases from V and 0 bases from J, with 9 bases between. The germline V gene encodes CDR1 SGHKS and CDR2 YYEKEE (reference sequence). This CDR3 has 14 amino acids. The CDR3 spells CASRQDSSYNEQFF. The CDR3 nucleotides are TGTGCCAGCAGGCAGGATAGCTCCTACAATGAGCAGTTCTTC.

In nucleotides, the CDR3 is TGTGCCAGCAGTTTAGCGTCCACCTACAATGAGCAGTTCTTC. Translating gives CASSLASTYNEQFF. This chain connects TRBV14 to TRBJ2-1, with D perhaps matching TRBD2 (5 bases). V lost 6 bases to trimming and J lost 2 bases, with 11 bases between them. Germline CDR1 reads SGHDN; CDR2 reads FVKESK. The CDR3 has 14 residues. Combining the CDR3 with reference TRBV14 and TRBJ2-1 gives the whole variable domain EAGVTQFPSHSVIEKGQTVTLRCDPISGHDNLYWYRRVMGKEIKFLLHFVKESKQDESGMPNNRFLAERTGGTYSTLKVQPAELEDSGVYFCASSLASTYNEQFFGPGTRLTVL.

This rearrangement joins TRBV28 to TRBJ2-5; TRBD1 matches 9 bases. In germline, CDR1 is MDHEN, CDR2 SYDVKM. The V segment lost 2 bases and the J segment 5 bases; nucleotides outside the gene matches: 6. The CDR3 is 15 residues long. The CDR3 here is CASSLRGTGRETQYF. CDR3 DNA sequence: TGTGCCAGCAGTTTAAGGGGGACAGGGAGGGAGACCCAGTACTTC.

The chain combines TRBV29-1 with TRBJ2-5; TRBD1 agrees at 10 bases. Germline V gene data show CDR1 as SQVTM and CDR2 as ANQGSEA. The V gene end was trimmed by 7 bases and the J gene end by 6 bases; junction bases not matched to a gene: 8. This CDR3 region has 13 residues. For the CDR3, the DNA is TGCAGCGGGTCCGGGACAGGGGCCCAGACCCAGTACTTC. Translation gives CSGSGTGAQTQYF. Full variable domain (missing parts from reference TRBV29-1 and TRBJ2-5): SAVISQKPSRDICQRGTSLTIQCQVDSQVTMMFWYRQQPGQSLTLIATANQGSEATYESGFVIDKFPISRPNLTFSTLTVSNMSPEDSSIYLCSGSGTGAQTQYFGPGTRLLVL.

This clone showed up just a few times. The J gene is TRBJ1-1, the V gene TRBV3-1 (or the pseudogene TRBV3-2); D is uncertain. Germline V gene lookup returns CDR1 LGHDT and CDR2 YNNKEL (reference sequence). The CDR3 has 13 residues. The ends were cut back, 8 bases at V and 4 bases at J, with 14 bases in the middle. DNA for the CDR3: TGTGCCAGCCAGCAGGTCGGAGGCACTGAAGCTTTCTTT. Protein sequence: CASQQVGGTEAFF.

The gene calls are TRBV11-3 and TRBJ2-7, with 12 nucleotides matching TRBD2. Germline-derived CDR1 and CDR2 are SGHNT and YENEEA. V lost 5 bases and J lost 12; bases outside the gene matches: 11. This CDR3 is 14 amino acids long. CDR3 coding DNA: TGTGCCAGCAGCCCCGGGACTAGCGGGCCTAACCCGTACTTC. Its translation is CASSPGTSGPNPYF.

The rearrangement links TRBV5-6 to TRBJ2-7; tentatively, D is TRBD1 (6 bases). Germline V gene lookup returns CDR1 SGHDT and CDR2 YYEEEE. Trimming removed 4 bases from V and 5 bases from J, with 16 bases in between. This CDR3 is built from 14 residues. The CDR3 reads CASSGGGRGNEQYF. The DNA for the CDR3 is TGTGCCAGCAGCGGCGGTGGCAGGGGCAACGAGCAGTACTTC.

The gene calls are TRBV30 and TRBJ1-2; TRBD1 agrees at 7 bases. CDR3 length: 11 amino acids. Germline V gene sequence: CDR1 GTSNPN, CDR2 SVGIG (reference sequence). The CDR3 DNA reads as TGTGCTCAGGGGGGATCTAGAGGCTACACCTTC. Protein: CAQGGSRGYTF.

The gene calls are TRBV11-2 and TRBJ2-7; D is unclear. CDR1 is SGHAT, CDR2 FQNNGV, per germline. V was cut by 2 bases and J by 5 bases, with 13 bases left in between. CDR3 length equals 14 residues. In nucleotides, the CDR3 is TGTGCCAGCAGCTTATTCAGATTTGTCAACGAGCAGTACTTC. Its translation is CASSLFRFVNEQYF.

V is TRBV6-1 and J is TRBJ1-5; perhaps TRBD1 as D (5 bases). CDR3 size: 15 residues. V shed 2 bases and J shed 0 bases, with 8 bases lying between them. CDR1 is MNHNS and CDR2 is SASEGT in the germline V gene. The CDR3 DNA reads as TGTGCCAGCAGTGAAATGGGGCTTAGCAATCAGCCCCAGCATTTT. This codes for CASSEMGLSNQPQHF.

The count of this clone is one. The CDR3 DNA sequence: TGTGCCAGCAGCGACCGGGACAGGGCTATCTCTGGAAACACCATATATTTT. Encoded protein: CASSDRDRAISGNTIYF. The V gene is TRBV9, the J gene TRBJ1-3; 9 nucleotides align to TRBD1. The germline gives CDR1 SGDLS, CDR2 YYNGEE. With 3 bases clipped from V and 0 bases from J, the junction kept 7 bases outside the gene matches. The length of the CDR3 is 17 residues.

V gene TRBV19 combines with J gene TRBJ2-2; D may be TRBD1 (6 bases). Trimming took 5 bases from V and 5 from J, leaving 15 bases between them. The CDR3 has 15 amino acids. Germline V gene lookup returns CDR1 LNHDA and CDR2 SQIVND (reference sequence). CDR3 in DNA: TGTGCCAGTAGTTCCCTAGGGGGTTCTACCGGGGAGCTGTTTTTT. Its translation: CASSSLGGSTGELFF. Complete variable domain (other parts from reference TRBV19 and TRBJ2-2): DGGITQSPKYLFRKEGQNVTLSCEQNLNHDAMYWYRQDPGQGLRLIYYSQIVNDFQKGDIAEGYSVSREKKESFPLTVTSAQKNPTAFYLCASSSLGGSTGELFFGEGSRLTVL.

J is TRBJ2-7 and V is TRBV5-6; D is unclear. Trimming pared 4 bases from V and 3 bases from J, leaving 14 bases between. The CDR3 has 14 amino acids. Germline-derived CDR1 and CDR2 are SGHDT and YYEEEE. The CDR3 DNA is TGTGCCAGCAGCCCCCCCGTGAGGAGCTACGAGCAGTACTTC. Residues: CASSPPVRSYEQYF.

V and J are TRBV16 and TRBJ1-2, with a possible D match to TRBD1 (5 bases). Per germline, CDR1 KGHSY and CDR2 FQNENV. CDR3 length: 15 amino acids. Deletions cut 4 bases from V and 4 bases from J, with 16 bases between. CDR3 region: CASSPWDKGPYGYTF. CDR3 nucleotide sequence: TGTGCCAGCAGCCCTTGGGATAAGGGGCCCTATGGCTACACCTTC. Full variable domain (remainder filled in from reference TRBV16 and TRBJ1-2): GEEVAQTPKHLVRGEGQKAKLYCAPIKGHSYVFWYQQVLKNEFKFLISFQNENVFDETGMPKERFSAKCLPNSPCSLEIQATKLEDSAVYFCASSPWDKGPYGYTFGSGTRLTVV.

The chain joins TRBV6-1 to TRBJ1-4; D unresolved. The V and J ends lost 5 bases and 2 bases respectively, with 9 bases between them. The CDR3 runs to 14 residues. Germline V gene lookup returns CDR1 MNHNS and CDR2 SASEGT. The DNA of the CDR3 is TGTGCCAGCAGTTTCCCCTCTACTAATGAAAAACTGTTTTTT. Its protein product is CASSFPSTNEKLFF.

The gene calls are TRBV4-1 and TRBJ2-1; 7 bases line up with TRBD2. CDR3 length equals 15 residues. J gave up 8 bases and V 3 bases, and 10 bases lay outside the gene matches. Germline CDR1 reads MGHRA; CDR2 reads YSYEKL. The CDR3 sequence is CASSHASGGRHEQFF. CDR3 DNA: TGCGCCAGCAGCCATGCTAGCGGAGGACGGCATGAGCAGTTCTTC.

The chain is built from TRBV28 and TRBJ2-5; possibly TRBD1 for D (5 bases). Trimming took 11 bases from V and 2 from J, leaving 15 bases between them. The germline V gene has CDR1 MDHEN and CDR2 SYDVKM. The CDR3 sequence is 13 residues long. The chain's CDR3 is CAVSWGRQETQYF. The CDR3 DNA reads TGTGCCGTATCCTGGGGCAGACAAGAGACCCAGTACTTC. The variable domain in full, completed from reference TRBV28 and TRBJ2-5, reads DVKVTQSSRYLVKRTGEKVFLECVQDMDHENMFWYRQDPGLGLRLIYFSYDVKMKEKGDIPEGYSVSREKKERFSLILESASTNQTSMYLCAVSWGRQETQYFGPGTRLLVL.

The genes are TRBV6-5 and TRBJ1-2, with a tentative D call TRBD1 (6 bases). This CDR3 spans 12 amino acids. CDR1 is MNHEY and CDR2 is SVGAGI in the germline V gene. Trimming removed 8 bases from V and 2 bases from J, with 9 bases in between. The CDR3 region is CASHRVNYGYTF. In DNA, the CDR3 is TGTGCCAGCCACAGGGTCAACTATGGCTACACCTTC.